The sample holds many counts of the clone carrying this TCR beta chain. The CDR3 is made up of 15 amino acids. V shed 5 bases and J shed 2 bases, with 13 bases lying between them. Germline loops: CDR1 LNHDA, CDR2 SQIVND (reference sequence). Tagging with unique molecular identifiers was applied to individual cDNA molecules. TCRdb redid the calling of the 5' RACE reads with MiXCR, one entry per CDR3 protein. The sample lists fewer than 100,000 distinct CDR3 sequences, around 5.6% seen once, with roughly 7.8% in the top ten. The sample comes from a study of early T cells in non-severe SARS-CoV-2 infection.

This receptor was taken from an adult who was a healthcare worker with PCR-confirmed SARS-CoV-2 infection or an uninfected control (not recorded which). This rearrangement joins TRBV19 to TRBJ1-5; D possibly corresponds to TRBD1 (6 bases). What was sequenced was whole blood. The CDR3 region has the DNA TGTGCCAGTAGTCTGGGGACACGGGGCAATCAGCCCCAGCATTTT. Its translation: CASSLGTRGNQPQHF.